The entry that follows covers one T cell receptor beta chain sequence. Germline loops: CDR1 SGDLS, CDR2 YYNGEE. The length of the CDR3 is 16 residues. The V and J ends lost 0 bases and 7 bases respectively, with 14 bases between them. Template material for TCR beta VDJ and CDR3 profiling consisted of genomic DNA. TCRdb re-derived calls from the reads in MiXCR, one entry per CDR3 protein. This table has about 210,000 distinct CDR3 sequences, 34% appearing once. This sample stems from a study of CD8+CD57+ T cells in acquired aplastic anemia. The sample taken for sequencing was sorted CD4+, CD8+, or CD8+CD57+ T cells (not recorded which) from PBMCs. This receptor was taken from a human donor in good health, serving as a control. This chain uses TRBV9 with TRBJ1-6; tentative D call: TRBD1 (5 bases). CDR3 sequence: CASSVGGTSANSPLHF. The CDR3 DNA sequence: TGTGCCAGCAGCGTAGGGGGGACGAGCGCCAATTCACCCCTCCACTTT.